The 15 T cell receptor beta chains below all came from one sample that was sequenced in a study of blood T cell repertoires in COVID-19. The protocol was immunoSEQ multiplex PCR, while the TCRdb copy is restricted to in-frame clones and leaves out a portion. The data contain some 200,000 clones, 75% to 90% of them singletons. Sequenced: peripheral blood. The source is a woman aged 60 to 75 with acute or convalescent COVID-19.

V and J are TRBV5-5 and TRBJ2-5; D possibly corresponds to TRBD2 (6 bases). There are 15 residues in the CDR3. The V end lost 0 bases, the J end lost 2 bases, and 11 bases lay between the germline ends. CDR1 SGHKS and CDR2 YYEKEE come from the germline V gene (reference sequence). Here the CDR3 reads CASSLGGATQETQYF. The CDR3 DNA sequence: TGTGCCAGCAGCTTGGGCGGGGCCACTCAAGAGACCCAGTACTTC.

The table lists this clone with a count of one. The J gene is TRBJ2-3, the V gene TRBV7-9, with 9 bases fitting TRBD2. This CDR3 has 14 amino acids. Unmatched junction bases numbered 1, after V lost 5 bases and J lost 1 base. Per germline, CDR1 SEHNR and CDR2 FQNEAQ (reference sequence). The CDR3 is CASSQREGTDTQYF. The CDR3 DNA follows: TGTGCCAGCAGCCAGCGGGAGGGCACAGATACGCAGTATTTT. Complete variable domain (other parts from reference TRBV7-9 and TRBJ2-3): DTGVSQNPRHKITKRGQNVTFRCDPISEHNRLYWYRQTLGQGPEFLTYFQNEAQLEKSRLLSDRFSAERPKGSFSTLEIQRTEQGDSAMYLCASSQREGTDTQYFGPGTRLTVL.

V and J are TRBV10-3 and TRBJ1-1; D may be TRBD1 (5 bases). The CDR3 covers 17 residues. Per germline, CDR1 ENHRY and CDR2 SYGVKD. Trimming cost V 8 bases and J 5 bases, with 27 bases left between them. CDR3: CAIGNGLGRPGGTEAFF. CDR3 nucleotides: TGTGCCATCGGGAACGGTTTAGGACGGCCTGGGGGGACTGAAGCTTTCTTT.

The chain combines TRBV28 with TRBJ1-1, with D unclear. CDR3 length: 16 amino acids. Germline CDR1 reads MDHEN; CDR2 reads SYDVKM. Deletions cut 4 bases from V and 0 bases from J, with 15 bases between. Here the CDR3 reads CASSSPVRSLNTEAFF. The CDR3 nucleotides read TGTGCCAGCAGTTCTCCGGTGCGGTCCCTGAACACTGAAGCTTTCTTT.

This clone was observed a few times. The chain links TRBV11-3 to TRBJ1-2, with 7 bases that match TRBD1. J lost 2 bases, V lost 5 bases, and 8 bases had no gene match. Germline CDR1 SGHNT, CDR2 YENEEA. The CDR3 consists of 15 residues. The CDR3 DNA sequence: TGTGCCAGCAGCCCCCGACAGGGTGGGAACTATGGCTACACCTTC. This encodes CASSPRQGGNYGYTF.

This chain joins TRBV12-5 and TRBJ1-1; D remains ambiguous. Germline CDR1 reads LGHNT; CDR2 reads FRNRAP. V was cut by 1 base and J by 5 bases, with 8 bases left in between. This CDR3 contains 13 residues. The CDR3 DNA sequence: TGTGCTAGTGGTTTGGACAGTGGTACTGAAGCTTTCTTT. Protein: CASGLDSGTEAFF.

The rearrangement links TRBV6-5 to TRBJ2-3; 9 nucleotides match TRBD2. Germline lookup yields CDR1 MNHEY and CDR2 SVGAGI. J lost 1 base, V lost 7 bases, and 3 bases had no gene match. This CDR3 contains 14 residues. The CDR3 here is CASNLAGRTDTQYF. The CDR3 DNA reads TGTGCCAGCAATCTAGCGGGGCGCACAGATACGCAGTATTTT.

The gene calls are TRBV11-1 and TRBJ2-1; 9 bases are shared with TRBD2. Per the germline V gene, CDR1 is SGHAT and CDR2 is FQDESV (reference sequence). CDR3 length: 16 amino acids. J lost 8 bases, V lost 5 bases, and 13 bases had no gene match. The CDR3 spells CASSQLGTSPLDEQFF. DNA of the CDR3: TGTGCCAGCAGCCAACTAGGGACTAGCCCGCTCGATGAGCAGTTCTTC. The variable domain in full, with the rest retrieved from reference TRBV11-1 and TRBJ2-1, is EAEVAQSPRYKITEKSQAVAFWCDPISGHATLYWYRQILGQGPELLVQFQDESVVDDSQLPKDRFSAERLKGVDSTLKIQPAELGDSAMYLCASSQLGTSPLDEQFFGPGTRLTVL.

The rearrangement joins TRBV5-4 to TRBJ1-1; possible D gene TRBD1, 5 bases. CDR1 SGHNT and CDR2 YYREEE come from the germline V gene (reference sequence). V lost 4 bases and J lost 5, with 9 bases in between. CDR3 size: 12 residues. This chain's CDR3 is CASSTQGTEAFF. CDR3 sequence (DNA): TGTGCCAGCAGCACCCAGGGAACTGAAGCTTTCTTT.

The chain links TRBV7-9 to TRBJ2-7, with TRBD2 matching 7 bases. Germline-derived CDR1 and CDR2 are SEHNR and FQNEAQ (reference sequence). V lost 0 bases and J lost 0; bases outside the gene matches: 11. The CDR3 spans 18 residues. The CDR3 sequence: CASSLAALAVRSSYEQYF. The DNA of the CDR3 is TGTGCCAGCAGCTTAGCGGCCCTAGCGGTTAGGAGCTCCTACGAGCAGTACTTC.

The CDR3 region is CAWNLGQINQPQHF. CDR3 coding DNA: TGTGCCTGGAATCTCGGACAGATCAATCAGCCCCAGCATTTT. The rearrangement uses TRBV30 and TRBJ1-5; the D gene is possibly TRBD1 (6 bases). V lost 4 bases to trimming and J lost 3 bases, with 13 bases between them. This CDR3 region has 14 residues. Germline V lookup: CDR1 GTSNPN, CDR2 SVGIG (reference sequence).

The chain couples TRBV7-9 to TRBJ1-5; 7 bases match TRBD1. Per the germline V gene, CDR1 is SEHNR and CDR2 is FQNEAQ (reference sequence). The CDR3 runs to 15 residues. After removal of 5 bases from V and 2 bases from J, the junction contained 6 bases not matched to a gene. CDR3 protein: CASSLSQGGNQPQHF. Written as DNA, the CDR3 is TGTGCCAGCAGCCTAAGCCAGGGGGGCAATCAGCCCCAGCATTTT.

J is TRBJ2-1 and V is TRBV6-4; 10 bases match TRBD2. The CDR3 is 16 residues long. Germline V gene sequence: CDR1 MRHNA, CDR2 SNTAGT. Unmatched junction bases numbered 3, after V lost 4 bases and J lost 0 bases. The CDR3 protein is CASSGLAGSSYNEQFF. In DNA form, the CDR3 reads TGTGCCAGCAGTGGACTAGCGGGTAGCTCCTACAATGAGCAGTTCTTC.

The chain uses TRBV10-3 and TRBJ2-1; 13 nucleotides match TRBD2. Germline loops: CDR1 ENHRY, CDR2 SYGVKD. CDR3 length equals 16 residues. J was trimmed by 7 bases and V by 0 bases; bases with no gene match: 3. The CDR3 region is CAISESTGLAGNEQFF. The CDR3 DNA reads as TGTGCCATCAGTGAGTCAACGGGACTAGCGGGGAATGAGCAGTTCTTC.

The J gene is TRBJ1-1, the V gene TRBV10-1; 7 positions agree with TRBD1. The length of the CDR3 is 12 residues. In germline, CDR1 is WNHNN, CDR2 SYGVQD (reference sequence). V trimming: 9 bases; J trimming: 5 bases; junction bases outside the gene matches: 6. CDR3: CARTRQGTEAFF. CDR3 DNA sequence: TGCGCCAGAACCAGACAGGGTACTGAAGCTTTCTTT.